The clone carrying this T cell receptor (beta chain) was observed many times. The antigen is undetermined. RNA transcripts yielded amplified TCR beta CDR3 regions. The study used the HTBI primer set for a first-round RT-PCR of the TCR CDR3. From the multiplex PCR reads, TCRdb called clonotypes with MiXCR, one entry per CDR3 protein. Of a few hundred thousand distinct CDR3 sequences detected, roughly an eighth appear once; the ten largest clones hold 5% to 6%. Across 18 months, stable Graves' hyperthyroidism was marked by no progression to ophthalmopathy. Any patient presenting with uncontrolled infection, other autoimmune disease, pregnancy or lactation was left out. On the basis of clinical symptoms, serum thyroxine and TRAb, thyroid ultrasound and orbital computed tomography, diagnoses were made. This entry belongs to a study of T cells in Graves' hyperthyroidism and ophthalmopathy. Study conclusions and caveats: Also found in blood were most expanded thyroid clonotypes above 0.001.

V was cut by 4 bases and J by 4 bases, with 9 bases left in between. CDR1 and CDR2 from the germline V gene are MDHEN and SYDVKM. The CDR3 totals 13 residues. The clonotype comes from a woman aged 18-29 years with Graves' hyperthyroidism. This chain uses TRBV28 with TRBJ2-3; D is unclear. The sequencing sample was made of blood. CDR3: CASSYQVADTQYF. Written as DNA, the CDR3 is TGTGCCAGCAGTTATCAGGTTGCAGATACGCAGTATTTT.